Shown below are 15 T cell receptor beta chains from a single sample sequenced in a study of blood T cell repertoires in COVID-19. Clones were read by immunoSEQ multiplex PCR, and TCRdb kept only the in-frame ones, dropping some. The table shows approximately 200,000 clones, with 82% occurring only once. Source material: peripheral blood. The receptors were gathered from a woman aged 25 to 45 with acute or convalescent COVID-19.

This clone was counted once. The chain combines TRBV5-6 with TRBJ2-5; 9 positions match TRBD2. Germline V CDR1 and CDR2: SGHDT, YYEEEE. This CDR3 is built from 15 residues. The V and J ends lost 4 bases and 3 bases, in that order; junction bases with no gene match: 7. DNA of the CDR3: TGTGCCAGCAGCCCCTCGACTAGCGGAAAAGAGACCCAGTACTTC. The encoded protein is CASSPSTSGKETQYF.

This clone was detected only a few times. J is TRBJ2-7 and V is TRBV10-1; 10 bases map to TRBD2. The CDR3 is 12 amino acids. CDR1 is WNHNN, CDR2 SYGVQD, per germline (reference sequence). V was clipped by 10 bases and J by 7 bases; unmatched bases: 7. Written as DNA, the CDR3 is TGCGCCACTTCGTCACTAGCGGGAGAGCAGTACTTC. It encodes CATSSLAGEQYF.

V usage is TRBV28 and J usage is TRBJ1-2, with D unclear. V was trimmed by 5 bases and J by 4 bases, leaving 11 bases between them. The CDR3 is made up of 13 amino acids. Germline assignment: CDR1 MDHEN and CDR2 SYDVKM. The CDR3 nucleotides are TGTGCCAGCAGTCCACCGGGTCTCTATGGCTACACCTTC. Translated: CASSPPGLYGYTF.

CDR3 sequence reads: CASSSGTMGEQYF. DNA of the CDR3: TGTGCCAGCAGTTCCGGGACTATGGGCGAGCAGTACTTC. The chain recombines TRBV6-5 with TRBJ2-7; 7 bases are shared with TRBD2. The CDR3 consists of 13 residues. V was clipped by 4 bases and J by 6 bases; unmatched bases: 6. Looked up from germline, CDR1 is MNHEY and CDR2 is SVGAGI.

V and J are TRBV6-5 and TRBJ1-1; D not certain. Trimming left V 6 bases short and J 9 bases short, with 14 bases between. The CDR3 length is 12 residues. Per the germline V gene, CDR1 is MNHEY and CDR2 is SVGAGI. The CDR3 here is CASSPSLSKAFF. Written as DNA, the CDR3 is TGTGCCAGCAGCCCATCTCTAAGTAAAGCTTTCTTT.

This chain uses TRBV6-5 with TRBJ1-6, with TRBD1 matching 7 bases. Germline V gene data show CDR1 as MNHEY and CDR2 as SVGAGI. This CDR3 contains 14 residues. With V trimmed by 2 bases and J by 8 bases, 3 bases remained unmatched. In nucleotides, the CDR3 is TGTGCCAGCAGTTACGACAGGGAATATTCACCCCTCCACTTT. It is translated as CASSYDREYSPLHF.

The chain combines TRBV7-8 with TRBJ1-1; D call uncertain. This CDR3 region has 15 residues. Germline-derived CDR1 and CDR2 are SGHVS and FQNEAQ. The V gene lost 3 bases and the J gene lost 2 bases, with 13 bases spanning the gap. This CDR3 reads CASSLRRRPNTEAFF. The CDR3 coding sequence is TGTGCCAGCAGCTTGCGGAGGAGACCAAACACTGAAGCTTTCTTT.

The chain employs TRBV19 and TRBJ2-7; possible D gene TRBD1, 6 bases. The germline CDR1 and CDR2 sequences are LNHDA and SQIVND (reference sequence). This CDR3 comprises 14 residues. The ends were cut back, 5 bases at V and 2 bases at J, with 13 bases in the middle. In nucleotides, the CDR3 is TGTGCCAGTAGTTCGTCGACAGGTGCCTACGAGCAGTACTTC. The encoded protein is CASSSSTGAYEQYF.

V and J are TRBV28 and TRBJ1-2; D is ambiguous. The CDR3 length is 12 residues. Per germline, CDR1 MDHEN and CDR2 SYDVKM. V was cut by 3 bases and J by 4 bases, with 6 bases left in between. The CDR3 reads CASSFPLYGYTF. The DNA for the CDR3 is TGTGCCAGCAGTTTCCCTCTCTATGGCTACACCTTC.

This clone was found once. This chain joins TRBV7-9 and TRBJ2-1; D perhaps matches TRBD1 (6 bases). The CDR3 is 14 amino acids. V lost 5 bases and J lost 8, with 16 bases in between. Per the germline V gene, CDR1 is SEHNR and CDR2 is FQNEAQ (reference sequence). CDR3 residues: CASSGTNNDHEQFF. The CDR3 DNA sequence: TGTGCCAGCAGCGGGACAAACAATGACCATGAGCAGTTCTTC.

This chain links TRBV2 with TRBJ2-1; 10 nucleotides match TRBD1. CDR1 SNHLY and CDR2 FYNNEI come from the germline V gene. V lost 6 bases and J lost 3; bases outside the gene matches: 5. The CDR3 is 15 amino acids. In DNA, the CDR3 is TGTGCCAGCAGATACAGGACAGGGGGCTACAATGAGCAGTTCTTC. Its protein is CASRYRTGGYNEQFF.

This sequence joins TRBV20-1 and TRBJ2-3; the D is unclear. Germline CDR1 and CDR2: DFQATT and SNEGSKA (reference sequence). The germline V and J ends were trimmed by 4 bases and 7 bases, with 9 bases remaining between them. This CDR3 region has 11 residues. The chain's CDR3 is CSATTSNTQYF. CDR3 DNA: TGCAGTGCTACAACGAGCAATACGCAGTATTTT.

The chain joins TRBV7-2 to TRBJ1-5, with D uncertain. Germline CDR1 SGHTA, CDR2 FQGNSA. The CDR3 loop spans 15 amino acids. Trimming cost V 6 bases and J 3 bases, with 15 bases left between them. The CDR3 here is CASSVSGWNNQPQHF. In DNA form, the CDR3 reads TGTGCCAGCAGTGTCTCGGGTTGGAACAATCAGCCCCAGCATTTT.

This chain connects TRBV29-1 to TRBJ1-1; 8 nucleotides match TRBD1. CDR1 and CDR2 (germline): SQVTM, ANQGSEA. V shed 7 bases and J 4 bases; nucleotides not matched to a gene: 5. This CDR3 is built from 12 residues. DNA of the CDR3: TGCAGCGGCAGACAGGGGAGCACTGAAGCTTTCTTT. Translated: CSGRQGSTEAFF. Supplemented by reference TRBV29-1 and TRBJ1-1, the full variable domain reads SAVISQKPSRDICQRGTSLTIQCQVDSQVTMMFWYRQQPGQSLTLIATANQGSEATYESGFVIDKFPISRPNLTFSTLTVSNMSPEDSSIYLCSGRQGSTEAFFGQGTRLTVV.

V is TRBV19 and J is TRBJ2-7; D is undetermined. This CDR3 has 13 residues. Germline CDR1 LNHDA, CDR2 SQIVND (reference sequence). Trimming stripped 7 bases from V and 5 bases from J, with 15 bases between. The CDR3 region is CASKSGFTHEQYF. For the CDR3, the DNA is TGTGCCAGTAAATCCGGGTTTACCCACGAGCAGTACTTC.